This entry concerns a single T cell receptor beta chain. Its antigen is unidentified. V dropped 5 bases and J dropped 9; count of bases not matched to a gene: 9. The CDR3 is made up of 14 amino acids. Germline V CDR1 and CDR2: LNHDA, SQIVND (reference sequence). The source of the sample is a study of OX40 agonist ivuxolimab in advanced cancers. Some clones are missing from TCRdb's copy, which holds only in-frame ones; the method was immunoSEQ multiplex PCR. The repertoire holds 60,000 to 65,000 clones, with roughly 84% as singletons. Study-wide points: Dosing at 0.1 to 3.0 mg/kg was accompanied by clonal expansion of CD4+ and CD8+ blood T cells by week 6.

Sequencing was performed on CD4+ or CD8+ T cells sorted from blood, taken in a trial of the OX40 agonist ivuxolimab. The chain combines TRBV19 with TRBJ2-1; TRBD2 agrees at 8 bases. This TCR derives from an adult with an advanced solid tumor such as melanoma, head and neck, liver or kidney cancer. The CDR3 DNA reads TGTGCCAGTAGTGGACTAGCCGACCTCGCTGAGCAGTTCTTC. Protein sequence: CASSGLADLAEQFF. Complete variable domain (other parts from reference TRBV19 and TRBJ2-1): DGGITQSPKYLFRKEGQNVTLSCEQNLNHDAMYWYRQDPGQGLRLIYYSQIVNDFQKGDIAEGYSVSREKKESFPLTVTSAQKNPTAFYLCASSGLADLAEQFFGPGTRLTVL.